Shown below are 20 T cell receptor beta chains from a single sample sequenced in a study of blood T cell repertoires in COVID-19. Measured with immunoSEQ multiplex PCR; TCRdb has only the in-frame clones, and not every one. The sample holds about 440,000 clones, about 92% seen once. The sequencing sample was made of PBMCs or T cells enriched from blood (not recorded which). Source of these receptors: a man between 18 and 29 years old who had recovered from COVID-19.

The chain joins TRBV15 to TRBJ1-2; D remains ambiguous. V lost 8 bases and J lost 5, with 15 bases in between. From germline, CDR1 is LNHNV and CDR2 YYDKDF (reference sequence). This CDR3 contains 13 residues. DNA for the CDR3: TGTGCCACCTCGATGCGAGGCTGGTATGGCTACACCTTC. This encodes CATSMRGWYGYTF. Complete variable domain (other parts from reference TRBV15 and TRBJ1-2): DAMVIQNPRYQVTQFGKPVTLSCSQTLNHNVMYWYQQKSSQAPKLLFHYYDKDFNNEADTPDNFQSRRPNTSFCFLDIRSPGLGDTAMYLCATSMRGWYGYTFGSGTRLTVV.

This chain uses TRBV15 with TRBJ1-1; 9 nucleotides align to TRBD1. The CDR3 runs to 13 residues. The V gene end was trimmed by 4 bases and the J gene end by 7 bases; junction bases not matched to a gene: 4. The germline V gene has CDR1 LNHNV and CDR2 YYDKDF (reference sequence). CDR3 loop: CATSKDRGDEAFF. Written as DNA, the CDR3 is TGTGCCACCAGCAAAGACAGGGGGGATGAAGCTTTCTTT.

The table lists this clone with a few counts. CDR3 DNA sequence: TGTGCCAGTAGTTTGCGGCTGAGCTCCTACGAGCAGTACTTC. It translates to CASSLRLSSYEQYF. The rearrangement uses TRBV19 and TRBJ2-7, with unresolved D. V dropped 5 bases and J dropped 0 bases, with 11 bases sitting between them. This CDR3 has 14 residues. Germline lookup yields CDR1 LNHDA and CDR2 SQIVND (reference sequence).

The CDR3 coding sequence is TGTGCCAGCAGCGCTAAGGGGTCACCCCTCCACTTT. This gives the protein CASSAKGSPLHF. The genes are TRBV14 and TRBJ1-6; D possibly corresponds to TRBD1 (5 bases). The CDR3 is made up of 12 amino acids. V was cut by 5 bases and J by 10 bases, with 9 bases left in between. Looked up from germline, CDR1 is SGHDN and CDR2 is FVKESK.

The J gene is TRBJ1-6, the V gene TRBV21-1. TRBV21-1 is an annotated pseudogene. The CDR3 covers 13 residues. The DNA for the CDR3 is TGTGCCAGCAGCTTTTTGGCTCCGGGATCCCTCCACTTT. Its protein is CASSFLAPGSLHF.

The chain carries TRBV6-5 and TRBJ1-5, with no clear D. The germline V and J ends were trimmed by 2 bases and 3 bases, with 11 bases remaining between them. The CDR3 has 15 amino acids. The V gene's germline CDR1 is MNHEY and CDR2 SVGAGI. CDR3: CASSYQPENNQPQHF. Written as DNA, the CDR3 is TGTGCCAGCAGTTACCAACCAGAAAACAATCAGCCCCAGCATTTT.

V usage is TRBV7-2 and J usage is TRBJ1-6; TRBD1 matches at 8 bases. Germline V gives CDR1 SGHTA, CDR2 FQGNSA. The CDR3 runs to 14 residues. V trimming: 5 bases; J trimming: 7 bases; junction bases outside the gene matches: 4. This chain's CDR3 is CASSMTGVNSPLHF. CDR3 sequence (DNA): TGTGCCAGCAGCATGACAGGGGTCAATTCACCCCTCCACTTT.

The rearrangement links TRBV4-1 to TRBJ2-3, with 9 bases fitting TRBD2. Trimming cost V 5 bases and J 0 bases; bases outside gene matches: 6. Germline-derived CDR1 and CDR2 are MGHRA and YSYEKL. This CDR3 comprises 16 residues. This chain's CDR3 is CASSEAGGYSTDTQYF. The DNA of the CDR3 is TGCGCCAGCAGCGAAGCGGGGGGTTATAGCACAGATACGCAGTATTTT.

The genes are TRBV15 and TRBJ2-1, with a tentative D call TRBD2 (6 bases). V lost 0 bases and J lost 12, with 12 bases in between. This CDR3 is built from 13 residues. CDR1 LNHNV and CDR2 YYDKDF come from the germline V gene (reference sequence). CDR3 DNA sequence: TGTGCCACCAGCAGAGAGGAGGGGCGGGGGCAGTTCTTC. This translates into CATSREEGRGQFF.

V gene TRBV9 combines with J gene TRBJ2-1; a weak D match, TRBD2 (6 bases). Germline CDR1 is SGDLS and CDR2 is YYNGEE. Trimming stripped 2 bases from V and 8 bases from J, with 11 bases between. The CDR3 loop spans 13 amino acids. The DNA of the CDR3 is TGTGCCAGCAGCGTCCGGGGAGGCGATGAGCAGTTCTTC. It encodes CASSVRGGDEQFF.

This chain links TRBV10-1 with TRBJ2-1; 7 positions agree with TRBD2. The V and J ends lost 6 bases and 7 bases, in that order; junction bases with no gene match: 9. The CDR3 covers 14 residues. Germline V gene sequence: CDR1 WNHNN, CDR2 SYGVQD (reference sequence). In DNA, the CDR3 is TGCGCCAGCAGCCGGGCCCCCGGGGGGAATGAGCAGTTCTTC. It yields the protein CASSRAPGGNEQFF.

The count of this clone is one. V is TRBV3-1 (or the pseudogene TRBV3-2) and J is TRBJ2-1; TRBD2 might be the D (6 bases). Trimming took off 8 bases at V and 7 bases at J, with 21 bases between the two ends. The CDR3 spans 15 residues. Germline loops: CDR1 LGHDT, CDR2 YNNKEL (reference sequence). CDR3 sequence reads: CASSRDSTKTNEQFF. For the CDR3, the DNA is TGTGCCAGCTCCCGGGACTCTACAAAAACTAATGAGCAGTTCTTC.

This clone was found once. The rearrangement uses TRBV4-1 and TRBJ2-2, with D unresolved. The germline gives CDR1 MGHRA, CDR2 YSYEKL. CDR3 size: 14 residues. Trimming took off 6 bases at V and 1 base at J, with 9 bases between the two ends. This CDR3 reads CASRYPGNTGELFF. CDR3 nucleotide sequence: TGCGCCAGCAGATATCCGGGGAACACCGGGGAGCTGTTTTTT.

CDR3 in amino acids: CATSRGPAGRNTEAFF. CDR3 coding DNA: TGTGCCACCAGCAGAGGACCCGCCGGGAGGAACACTGAAGCTTTCTTT. V usage is TRBV15 and J usage is TRBJ1-1; the D is unclear. Trimming shortened V by 1 base and J by 1 base, and 13 bases separated the two germline ends. The CDR3 totals 16 residues. CDR1 is LNHNV and CDR2 is YYDKDF in the germline V gene (reference sequence). Full variable domain (missing parts from reference TRBV15 and TRBJ1-1): DAMVIQNPRYQVTQFGKPVTLSCSQTLNHNVMYWYQQKSSQAPKLLFHYYDKDFNNEADTPDNFQSRRPNTSFCFLDIRSPGLGDTAMYLCATSRGPAGRNTEAFFGQGTRLTVV.

The chain uses TRBV5-5 and TRBJ1-5, with 9 bases fitting TRBD1. CDR1 is SGHKS, CDR2 YYEKEE, per germline (reference sequence). The CDR3 spans 16 residues. The trim removed 3 bases at V and 3 bases at J, leaving 7 bases unmatched. The CDR3 region has the DNA TGTGCCAGCAGCTACCGGGACAGGGTTGACAATCAGCCCCAGCATTTT. This gives the protein CASSYRDRVDNQPQHF.

The V call is TRBV5-1, the J call TRBJ2-5, with 8 positions matching TRBD1. The CDR3 consists of 17 residues. The trim removed 3 bases at V and 0 bases at J, leaving 10 bases unmatched. Germline CDR1 SGHRS, CDR2 YFSETQ. CDR3 loop: CASSSRLRQGNQETQYF. The CDR3 DNA sequence: TGCGCCAGCAGCTCGCGCCTTCGACAGGGGAACCAAGAGACCCAGTACTTC.

The rearrangement links TRBV5-6 to TRBJ1-2; D is perhaps TRBD1 (5 bases). The CDR3 runs to 13 residues. Between the trimmed V and J ends, which lost 4 bases and 4 bases, there was a span of 11 bases. Per germline, CDR1 SGHDT and CDR2 YYEEEE. CDR3 residues: CASSLTGPYGYTF. The CDR3 DNA is TGTGCCAGCAGCCTAACAGGCCCCTATGGCTACACCTTC.

The rearrangement joins TRBV18 to TRBJ2-7; 8 nucleotides align to TRBD1. Looked up from germline, CDR1 is KGHSH and CDR2 is LQKENI. This CDR3 is 15 amino acids long. V dropped 3 bases and J dropped 7; count of bases not matched to a gene: 11. CDR3 DNA sequence: TGTGCCAGCTCACCTCGGACAGGGTCGATGGGGGAGCAGTACTTC. Translating gives CASSPRTGSMGEQYF.

The chain couples TRBV7-2 to TRBJ2-5; D may be TRBD1 (6 bases). V lost 4 bases and J 2 bases, leaving 11 bases between the germline ends. CDR3 size: 14 residues. Germline V CDR1 and CDR2: SGHTA, FQGNSA. As DNA, the CDR3 is TGTGCCAGCAGCTCAAGGACAGTACAAGAGACCCAGTACTTC. Its protein product is CASSSRTVQETQYF.

The chain couples TRBV10-2 to TRBJ2-2; possible D gene TRBD2, 6 bases. Trimming left V 2 bases short and J 8 bases short, with 18 bases between. Germline V CDR1 and CDR2: WSHSY, SAAADI. The CDR3 totals 16 residues. The CDR3, as DNA: TGCGCCAGCAGTGAGCACGGGGACTGGCTGGGGGGGGAGCTGTTTTTT. Protein product: CASSEHGDWLGGELFF.